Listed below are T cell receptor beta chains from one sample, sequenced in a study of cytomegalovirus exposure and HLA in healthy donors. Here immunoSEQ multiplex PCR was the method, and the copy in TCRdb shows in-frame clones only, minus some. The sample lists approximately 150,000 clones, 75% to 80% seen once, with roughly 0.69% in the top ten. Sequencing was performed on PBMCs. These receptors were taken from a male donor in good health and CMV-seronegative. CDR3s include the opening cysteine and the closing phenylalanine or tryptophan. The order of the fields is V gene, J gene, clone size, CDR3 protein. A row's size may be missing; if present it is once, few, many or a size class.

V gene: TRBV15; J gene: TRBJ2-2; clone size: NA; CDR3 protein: CATTPGTENTGELFF
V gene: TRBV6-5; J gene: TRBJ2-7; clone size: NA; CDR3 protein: CASSYILAGGRGEQYF
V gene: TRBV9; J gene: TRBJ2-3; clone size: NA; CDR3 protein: CASSRRGGTPTTSTDTQYF
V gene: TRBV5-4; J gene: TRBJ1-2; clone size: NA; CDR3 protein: CASSFGQNYGYTF
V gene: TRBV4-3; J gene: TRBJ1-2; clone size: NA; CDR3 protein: CASSQELEGGYTF
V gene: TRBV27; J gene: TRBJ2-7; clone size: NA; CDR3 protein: CASSRDGSYEQYF
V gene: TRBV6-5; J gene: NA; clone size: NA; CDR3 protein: CASSPGTAYEQYF
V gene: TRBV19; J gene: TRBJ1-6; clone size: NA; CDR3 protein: CASSISGEDSPLHF
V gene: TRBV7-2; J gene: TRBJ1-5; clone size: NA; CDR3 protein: CASSGRDSHQPQHF
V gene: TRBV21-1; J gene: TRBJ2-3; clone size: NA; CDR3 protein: CASSSRLAGGPKFTDTQYF
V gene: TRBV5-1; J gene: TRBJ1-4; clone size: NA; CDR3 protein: CASSADSSTNEKLFF
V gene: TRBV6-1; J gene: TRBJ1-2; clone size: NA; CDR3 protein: CASRPEKNYGYTF
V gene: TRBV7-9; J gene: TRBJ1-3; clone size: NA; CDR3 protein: CASSLTDSSGNTIYF
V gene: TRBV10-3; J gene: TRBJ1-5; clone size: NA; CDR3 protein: CAISERQANQPQHF
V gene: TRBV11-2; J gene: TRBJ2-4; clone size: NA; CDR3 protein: CASSYQEGEGLSGNIQYF
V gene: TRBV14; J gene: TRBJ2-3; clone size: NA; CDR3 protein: CASSQPGGSSTDTQYF
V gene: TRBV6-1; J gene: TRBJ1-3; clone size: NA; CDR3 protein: CASDLCGAGNTIYF
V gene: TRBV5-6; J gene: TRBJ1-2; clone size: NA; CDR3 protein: CASSLLDRDYYGYTF
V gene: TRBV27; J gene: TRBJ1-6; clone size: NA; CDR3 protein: CASRPRQGSRAYNSPLHF
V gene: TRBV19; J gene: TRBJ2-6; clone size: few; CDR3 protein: CASSPRTGISGANVLTF
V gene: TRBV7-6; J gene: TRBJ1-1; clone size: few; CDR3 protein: CASSSGGRGNTEAFF
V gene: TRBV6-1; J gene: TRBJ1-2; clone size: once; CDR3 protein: CASSEDRGYGYTF
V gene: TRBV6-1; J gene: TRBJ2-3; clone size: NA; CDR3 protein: CASSEGRGTDTQYF
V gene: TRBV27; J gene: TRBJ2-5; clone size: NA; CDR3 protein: CASRPGQLSGETQYF
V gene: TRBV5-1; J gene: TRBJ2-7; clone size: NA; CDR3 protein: CASSSGPSYEQYF
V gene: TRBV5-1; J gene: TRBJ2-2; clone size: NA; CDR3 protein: CASSSGTTLPGELFF
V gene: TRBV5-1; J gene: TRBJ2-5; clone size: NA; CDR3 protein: CASSVRGGDETQYF
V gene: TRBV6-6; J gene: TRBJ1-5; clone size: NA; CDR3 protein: CASSQGDQPQHF
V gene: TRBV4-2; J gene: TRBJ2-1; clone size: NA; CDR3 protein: CASSRGTSASSYNEQFF
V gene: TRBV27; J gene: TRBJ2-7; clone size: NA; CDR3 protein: CASRRGTSGIYEQYF
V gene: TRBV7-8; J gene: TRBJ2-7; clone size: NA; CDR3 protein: CASSPTYEQYF
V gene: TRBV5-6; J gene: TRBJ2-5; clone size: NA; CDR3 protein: CASSLGGTGGETQYF
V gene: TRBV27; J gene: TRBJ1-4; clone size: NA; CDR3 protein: CASSLSTTHEKLFF
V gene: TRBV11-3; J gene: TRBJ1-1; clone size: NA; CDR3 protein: CASSLGTGAPEAFF
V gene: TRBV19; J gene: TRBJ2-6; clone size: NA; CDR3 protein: CASSVTGTAGANVLTF
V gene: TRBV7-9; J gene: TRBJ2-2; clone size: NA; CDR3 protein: CASSLGRRTGELFF
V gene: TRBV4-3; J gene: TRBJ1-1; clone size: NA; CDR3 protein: CASSQGRGMNTEAFF
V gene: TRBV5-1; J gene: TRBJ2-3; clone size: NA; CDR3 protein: CASSSGTREFTDTQYF
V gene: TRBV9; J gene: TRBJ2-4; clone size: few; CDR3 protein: CASSVGTGKNIQYF
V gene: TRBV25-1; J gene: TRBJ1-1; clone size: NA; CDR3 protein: CASRRRTGTEDMNTEAFF
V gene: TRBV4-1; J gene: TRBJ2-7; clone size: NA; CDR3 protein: CASSQGPGLAYEQYF
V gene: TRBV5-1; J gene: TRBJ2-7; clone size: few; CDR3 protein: CASSYSGQGAREQYF
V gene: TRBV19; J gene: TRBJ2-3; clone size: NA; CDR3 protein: CASSIPRGRTDTQYF
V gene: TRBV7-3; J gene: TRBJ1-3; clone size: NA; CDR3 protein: CASSPGEASGNTIYF
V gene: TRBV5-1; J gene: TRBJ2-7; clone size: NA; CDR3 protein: CASSLAPQGGSYEQYF
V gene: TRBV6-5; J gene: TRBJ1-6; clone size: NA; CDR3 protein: CASSYAGAQIF
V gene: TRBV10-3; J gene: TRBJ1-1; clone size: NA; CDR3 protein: CAISLQGWSTEAFF
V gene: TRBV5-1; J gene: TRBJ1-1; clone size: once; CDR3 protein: CASRPGGRFHTEAFF
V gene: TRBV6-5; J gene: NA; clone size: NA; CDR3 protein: CASRSSSYEQYF
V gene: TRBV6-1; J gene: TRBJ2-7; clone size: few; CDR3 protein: CASSEDPGNSYEQYF
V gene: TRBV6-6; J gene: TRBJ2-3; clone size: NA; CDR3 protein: CASSYRDRGADTQYF
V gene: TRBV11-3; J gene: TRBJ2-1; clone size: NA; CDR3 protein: CASSELGRGGRHEQFF
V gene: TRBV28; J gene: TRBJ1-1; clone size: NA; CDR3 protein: CASSLWVAGRVPEAFF
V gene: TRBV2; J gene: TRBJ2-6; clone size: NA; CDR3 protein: CASSDRVWANVLTF
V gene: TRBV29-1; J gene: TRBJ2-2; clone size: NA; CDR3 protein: CSVRIAGNTGELFF